A selection of T cell receptor beta chains follows, all from one sample in a study of cytomegalovirus exposure and HLA in healthy donors. Sequencing was performed with immunoSEQ multiplex PCR; in TCRdb, only in-frame clones are kept and a portion is missing. The sample has approximately 160,000 clones; about 75% are singletons. The sample comprised PBMCs. The receptors were gathered from a male donor in good health and CMV-seronegative. The CDR3 runs from the conserved cysteine through the conserved F or W. The D gene is left open where the match is weak. Not all rows give a size; the values are once, few, many and, for expanded clones, a class.

>TRBV18|TRBJ2-7|TRBD2|.
TGTGCCAGCTCACCCCGGGAGGCGGGCGAGCAGTACTTC
CASSPREAGEQYF
>TRBV28|TRBJ2-7|TRBD1|.
TGTGCCAGCAGTTTAGGGGCAGGGGGCTCCTACGAGCAGTACTTC
CASSLGAGGSYEQYF
>TRBV6-4|TRBJ2-1|TRBD2|.
TGTGCCAGCAGTGACTCTAGCGGGTCCTACAATGAGCAGTTCTTC
CASSDSSGSYNEQFF
>TRBV7-2|TRBJ1-1|.|once
TGTGCCAGCAGCGAACGTAGGGGGGGCGTGGCTTTCTTT
CASSERRGGVAFF
>TRBV29-1|TRBJ2-5|TRBD2|few
TGCAGCGTTGGGTCTAGCGGGGGGCAAGTGACCCAGTACTTC
CSVGSSGGQVTQYF
>TRBV7-8|TRBJ1-1|TRBD1|.
TGTGCCAGCAGCTTAGAGGGGGGGGCAGGGGGCGCGAGAATTCGCACTGAAGCTTTCTTT
CASSLEGGAGGARIRTEAFF
>TRBV7-9|TRBJ1-3|.|.
TGTGCCAGCAGCCCGCCGGGTAACACCATATATTTT
CASSPPGNTIYF
>TRBV28|TRBJ1-1|TRBD1|few
TGTGCCAGCAGCTACACAGGGGCTCGCACTGAAGCTTTCTTT
CASSYTGARTEAFF
>TRBV20-1|TRBJ2-1|TRBD2|once
TGCAGTGCGGCGGCCGGGGGGGAGCAGTTCTTC
CSAAAGGEQFF
>TRBV11-1|TRBJ2-5|.|.
TGTGCCAGCAGCTTTGGTGTAGTCCAAGAGACCCAGTACTTC
CASSFGVVQETQYF
>TRBV11-1|TRBJ2-3|.|.
TGTGCCAGCACCTCTTTCTCAGATACGCAGTATTTT
CASTSFSDTQYF
>TRBV27|TRBJ2-5|TRBD2|.
TGTGCCAGCAGTTTGCATGGCGGGAGGGTTTTGCGGCAAGAGACCCAGTACTTC
CASSLHGGRVLRQETQYF
>TRBV7-9|TRBJ2-1|TRBD2|.
TGTGCCAGCAGTCCCAAACCGGGACTAGCGGATAATGAGCAGTTCTTC
CASSPKPGLADNEQFF
>TRBV5-1|TRBJ2-7|TRBD1|.
TGCGCCAGCAGCTTGACCAACAGGGGCCTCTACGAGCAGTACTTC
CASSLTNRGLYEQYF
>TRBV5-1|TRBJ2-1|TRBD1|few
TGCGCCAGCAGCCAGGGACAGAGCTACAATGAGCAGTTCTTC
CASSQGQSYNEQFF
>TRBV9|TRBJ2-1|.|few
TGTGCCAGCAGCGTCGACCTACAGGGCCCCCTAGGCAATGAGCAGTTCTTC
CASSVDLQGPLGNEQFF
>TRBV6-1|TRBJ2-5|TRBD2|.
TGTGCCAGCAGGTCGGGACTAGCGGGACAGGAGACCCAGTACTTC
CASRSGLAGQETQYF
>TRBV7-9|TRBJ2-5|.|.
TGTGCCAGCATCCGAGGGGGGGGTCAAGAGACCCAGTACTTC
CASIRGGGQETQYF
>TRBV27|TRBJ2-1|TRBD1|.
TGTGCCAGCAGTGGGACAGACAATGAGCAGTTCTTC
CASSGTDNEQFF
>TRBV7-3|TRBJ2-7|TRBD2|.
TGTGCCAGCAGCCTACAGCGGGGGTACGAGCAGTACTTC
CASSLQRGYEQYF
>TRBV28|TRBJ2-5|TRBD1|.
TGTGCCAGCAGGGGGGCGGGACAGGGGACCCAGTACTTC
CASRGAGQGTQYF
>TRBV7-9|TRBJ2-7|TRBD2|.
TGTGCCAGCAGCTTAAATAGCGGGCTCTACGAGCAGTACTTC
CASSLNSGLYEQYF
>TRBV7-8|TRBJ2-5|.|.
TGTGCCAGCAGCTCACCTGGACAGTACCAAGAGACCCAGTACTTC
CASSSPGQYQETQYF